A single sample is the source of the 32 T cell receptor beta chains below, sequenced in a study of blood T cell repertoires in COVID-19. Clones were read by immunoSEQ multiplex PCR, and TCRdb kept only the in-frame ones, dropping some. The sample lists a few hundred thousand clones, about nine tenths occurring once. Sequenced sample: peripheral blood. These receptors were obtained from a woman aged 45-60 years with COVID-19, enrolled during active disease.

The V and J genes are TRBV30 and TRBJ2-5; the D gene is possibly TRBD2 (5 bases). V lost 2 bases and J lost 7, with 8 bases in between. CDR3 size: 11 residues. In germline, CDR1 is GTSNPN, CDR2 SVGIG (reference sequence). The DNA for the CDR3 is TGTGCCTGGAGTTTTGGAGGGACCCAGTACTTC. It is translated as CAWSFGGTQYF.

The chain combines TRBV3-1 (or the pseudogene TRBV3-2) with TRBJ2-5; 15 bases are a match to TRBD2. From germline, CDR1 is LGHDT and CDR2 YNNKEL (reference sequence). After removal of 4 bases from V and 4 bases from J, the junction contained 16 bases not matched to a gene. The CDR3 loop spans 20 amino acids. CDR3 region: CASSLGLAGGPRFFSETQYF. Written as DNA, the CDR3 is TGTGCCAGCAGCCTCGGACTAGCGGGAGGGCCTCGGTTTTTTTCAGAGACCCAGTACTTC.

The CDR3 nucleotides are TGTGCCAGCAGCTTAGGGGACAGTTCTTCCTACGAGCAGTACTTC. Protein product: CASSLGDSSSYEQYF. The chain uses TRBV7-2 and TRBJ2-7; the match to TRBD1 covers 7 bases. There are 15 residues in the CDR3. Germline V gives CDR1 SGHTA, CDR2 FQGNSA. Germline trimming cut 1 base from V and 1 base from J; bases unmatched to any gene: 4.

The V call is TRBV5-1, the J call TRBJ2-7; 7 bases match TRBD1. With V trimmed by 4 bases and J by 3 bases, 7 bases remained unmatched. Per germline, CDR1 SGHRS and CDR2 YFSETQ. CDR3 size: 14 residues. DNA of the CDR3: TGCGCCAGCAGCATACCGGGACAGCTCTACGAGCAGTACTTC. Translated, it gives CASSIPGQLYEQYF.

V gene TRBV30 combines with J gene TRBJ1-5, with TRBD1 as a possible D gene (6 bases). V shed 0 bases and J shed 9 bases, with 12 bases lying between them. This CDR3 is built from 13 residues. Germline V gene sequence: CDR1 GTSNPN, CDR2 SVGIG (reference sequence). The CDR3 DNA sequence: TGTGCCTGGAGTGTACAGGGCATAGGGCCCCAGCATTTT. It is translated as CAWSVQGIGPQHF. Combining the CDR3 with reference TRBV30 and TRBJ1-5 gives the whole variable domain SQTIHQWPATLVQPVGSPLSLECTVEGTSNPNLYWYRQAAGRGLQLLFYSVGIGQISSEVPQNLSASRPQDRQFILSSKKLLLSDSGFYLCAWSVQGIGPQHFGDGTRLSIL.

The chain employs TRBV7-2 and TRBJ2-2; weak D call: TRBD2 (6 bases). Per the germline V gene, CDR1 is SGHTA and CDR2 is FQGNSA. The CDR3 sequence is 15 residues long. V was pared by 4 bases and J by 3 bases, with 12 bases between. CDR3 nucleotides: TGTGCCAGCAGCTCCCCGGGAGTTTACACCGGGGAGCTGTTTTTT. Its translation is CASSSPGVYTGELFF.

This clone showed up just once. The chain is built from TRBV18 and TRBJ1-1, with TRBD1 matching 10 bases. The CDR3 runs 14 residues. CDR1 and CDR2 (germline): KGHSH, LQKENI. The trim removed 3 bases at V and 4 bases at J, leaving 2 bases unmatched. CDR3 bases: TGTGCCAGCTCACCGGGACAGGGGATCACTGAAGCTTTCTTT. This encodes CASSPGQGITEAFF.

This chain joins TRBV27 and TRBJ2-1; D perhaps matches TRBD2 (6 bases). Germline CDR1 MNHEY, CDR2 SMNVEV (reference sequence). V was trimmed by 6 bases and J by 5 bases, leaving 14 bases between them. CDR3 size: 14 residues. The CDR3 coding sequence is TGTGCCAGCAGCCCCATCATAGCGGACAATGAGCAGTTCTTC. It codes for CASSPIIADNEQFF.

This sequence joins TRBV30 and TRBJ2-2; possibly TRBD2 for D (6 bases). This CDR3 spans 16 amino acids. V lost 1 base and J 6 bases, leaving 18 bases between the germline ends. Looked up from germline, CDR1 is GTSNPN and CDR2 is SVGIG (reference sequence). This chain's CDR3 is CAWSASRLDLAGELFF. CDR3 nucleotide sequence: TGTGCCTGGAGTGCGTCGAGACTAGATTTGGCCGGGGAGCTGTTTTTT.

V and J are TRBV15 and TRBJ2-1; D gene unclear. Germline CDR1 LNHNV, CDR2 YYDKDF (reference sequence). Trimming took off 1 base at V and 5 bases at J, with 12 bases between the two ends. This CDR3 has 15 amino acids. As DNA, the CDR3 is TGTGCCACCAGCAGAGGCCCCCGTATAGACAATGAGCAGTTCTTC. Its protein is CATSRGPRIDNEQFF. Full variable domain (missing parts from reference TRBV15 and TRBJ2-1): DAMVIQNPRYQVTQFGKPVTLSCSQTLNHNVMYWYQQKSSQAPKLLFHYYDKDFNNEADTPDNFQSRRPNTSFCFLDIRSPGLGDTAMYLCATSRGPRIDNEQFFGPGTRLTVL.

This CDR3 reads CAWRPTPRASIRREQFF. In nucleotides, the CDR3 is TGTGCCTGGAGACCAACCCCGCGGGCTAGTATCCGACGAGAGCAGTTCTTC. The V call is TRBV30, the J call TRBJ2-1; possible D gene TRBD2, 5 bases. Trimming took 3 bases from V and 10 from J, leaving 28 bases between them. The germline CDR1 and CDR2 sequences are GTSNPN and SVGIG (reference sequence). The CDR3 contains 17 residues.

The V gene is TRBV6-5, the J gene TRBJ2-1; D is possibly TRBD2 (6 bases). Trimming pared 7 bases from V and 4 bases from J, leaving 11 bases between. From germline, CDR1 is MNHEY and CDR2 SVGAGI. The CDR3 sequence is 13 residues long. The CDR3 here is CASTGGTYNEQFF. The CDR3, as DNA: TGTGCCAGCACCGGGGGTACATACAATGAGCAGTTCTTC.

The chain combines TRBV4-3 with TRBJ1-3; 11 bases fit TRBD1. The CDR3 is 15 amino acids. With V trimmed by 9 bases and J by 4 bases, 8 bases remained unmatched. The germline V gene has CDR1 LGHNA and CDR2 YSLEER. CDR3 coding DNA: TGCGCCAGTGCGTGGGACAGGGGGTTAGGAAACACCATATATTTT. Its protein is CASAWDRGLGNTIYF.

The chain uses TRBV19 and TRBJ2-1; a possible D gene is TRBD2 (5 bases). Germline V gene lookup returns CDR1 LNHDA and CDR2 SQIVND (reference sequence). V was trimmed by 4 bases and J by 6 bases, leaving 13 bases between them. The CDR3 has 14 residues. The DNA of the CDR3 is TGTGCCAGTAGTAGGACCGCTAGCCGCAATGAGCAGTTCTTC. This encodes CASSRTASRNEQFF. The full variable domain, rest sourced from reference TRBV19 and TRBJ2-1, is DGGITQSPKYLFRKEGQNVTLSCEQNLNHDAMYWYRQDPGQGLRLIYYSQIVNDFQKGDIAEGYSVSREKKESFPLTVTSAQKNPTAFYLCASSRTASRNEQFFGPGTRLTVL.

The chain uses TRBV18 and TRBJ2-5; tentative D call: TRBD2 (5 bases). The germline CDR1 and CDR2 sequences are KGHSH and LQKENI. Trimming took off 4 bases at V and 5 bases at J, with 14 bases between the two ends. The CDR3 length is 14 residues. CDR3 in DNA: TGTGCCAGCTCACGATTCGGGGATCGGGAGACCCAGTACTTC. It codes for CASSRFGDRETQYF.

The rearrangement links TRBV18 to TRBJ2-2; TRBD2 matches 10 bases. The CDR3 has 17 amino acids. V lost 0 bases, J lost 6 bases, and 7 bases stayed unmatched. Germline assignment: CDR1 KGHSH and CDR2 LQKENI. CDR3 nucleotide sequence: TGTGCCAGCTCACCACCGCGGACTAGCGGCGGTTCCGGGGAGCTGTTTTTT. It encodes CASSPPRTSGGSGELFF.

This chain uses TRBV4-2 with TRBJ2-2; 8 nucleotides line up with TRBD2. The CDR3 spans 15 residues. Losses at the gene ends were 6 bases for V and 3 bases for J; bases not matched to a gene: 6. Germline loops: CDR1 LGHNA, CDR2 YNFKEQ. The CDR3 here is CASRPGAGDTGELFF. The CDR3 DNA sequence: TGTGCCAGCAGGCCCGGAGCGGGAGACACCGGGGAGCTGTTTTTT.

This clone showed up just once. The chain recombines TRBV19 with TRBJ2-2, with TRBD1 matching 8 bases. CDR1 and CDR2 from the germline V gene are LNHDA and SQIVND (reference sequence). Germline trimming cut 9 bases from V and 0 bases from J; bases unmatched to any gene: 6. This CDR3 comprises 15 residues. The CDR3 here is CASTETGANTGELFF. The CDR3 nucleotides read TGTGCCAGCACCGAGACAGGGGCGAACACCGGGGAGCTGTTTTTT.

The CDR3 reads CASSRSGTGDSYEQYF. The CDR3 DNA follows: TGTGCCAGCAGTAGATCCGGGACAGGGGACTCCTACGAGCAGTACTTC. This rearrangement joins TRBV27 to TRBJ2-7; the match to TRBD1 covers 10 bases. The CDR3 is 16 amino acids. The V segment lost 5 bases and the J segment 0 bases; nucleotides outside the gene matches: 7. Germline V gives CDR1 MNHEY, CDR2 SMNVEV (reference sequence).

The rearrangement uses TRBV30 and TRBJ2-3; the match to TRBD2 covers 7 bases. The CDR3 extends over 16 amino acids. V gave up 0 bases and J gave up 3 bases; unmatched junction bases: 9. CDR1 and CDR2 from the germline V gene are GTSNPN and SVGIG (reference sequence). The CDR3 DNA sequence: TGTGCCTGGAGTGTACGGGCGGGAGCTAGGACAGATACGCAGTATTTT. It encodes CAWSVRAGARTDTQYF.

The gene calls are TRBV5-1 and TRBJ2-2; no definite D call. Germline loops: CDR1 SGHRS, CDR2 YFSETQ. V lost 2 bases and J lost 1, with 12 bases in between. The length of the CDR3 is 16 residues. The CDR3: CASSFERSQNTGELFF. CDR3 bases: TGCGCCAGCAGCTTTGAACGTAGTCAGAACACCGGGGAGCTGTTTTTT.

This chain joins TRBV6-5 and TRBJ2-6, with TRBD1 as a possible D gene (5 bases). Germline V gives CDR1 MNHEY, CDR2 SVGAGI. The CDR3 runs 15 residues. V was shortened by 7 bases and J by 0 bases, with 10 bases between the two germline ends. The CDR3 region is CASNTGVSGANVLTF. Written as DNA, the CDR3 is TGTGCCAGCAACACAGGAGTCTCTGGGGCCAACGTCCTGACTTTC.

This clone was seen only once. J is TRBJ2-5 and V is TRBV27, with D possibly TRBD1 on 5 matching bases. This CDR3 is 13 amino acids long. V was clipped by 7 bases and J by 5 bases, with 14 bases between them. CDR1 MNHEY and CDR2 SMNVEV come from the germline V gene (reference sequence). The CDR3 nucleotides are TGTGCCAGCACCACAACGAAGGGGGAGACCCAGTACTTC. Protein product: CASTTTKGETQYF.

The V call is TRBV27, the J call TRBJ2-5; TRBD1 aligns across 9 bases. V lost 4 bases to trimming and J lost 6 bases; unmatched junction nucleotides: 12. The CDR3 loop spans 16 amino acids. Germline CDR1 is MNHEY and CDR2 is SMNVEV (reference sequence). CDR3 DNA sequence: TGTGCCAGCAGTTCCCATGGACAGGGGTTGGCAAAGACCCAGTACTTC. This codes for CASSSHGQGLAKTQYF.

The CDR3 sequence is CASSTSGGGTGELFF. The CDR3 DNA sequence: TGTGCCAGCAGCACCAGCGGGGGAGGGACCGGGGAGCTGTTTTTT. The J gene is TRBJ2-2, the V gene TRBV6-6; TRBD2 matches 8 bases. The V gene's germline CDR1 is MNHNY and CDR2 SVGAGI (reference sequence). Unmatched junction bases numbered 8, after V lost 6 bases and J lost 5 bases. The CDR3 spans 15 residues.

The gene calls are TRBV25-1 and TRBJ1-1; no definite D call. The ends were cut back, 5 bases at V and 4 bases at J, with 14 bases in the middle. This CDR3 region has 14 residues. Germline values: CDR1 MGHDK, CDR2 SYGVNS. The chain's CDR3 is CASSLSRSSTEAFF. CDR3 in DNA: TGTGCCAGCAGTCTTTCTCGTTCCTCCACTGAAGCTTTCTTT.

This clone showed up just once. The V and J genes are TRBV18 and TRBJ1-3; weak D call: TRBD1 (5 bases). This CDR3 has 14 residues. Germline V lookup: CDR1 KGHSH, CDR2 LQKENI. V was pared by 3 bases and J by 0 bases, with 6 bases between. The CDR3 spells CASSPGGSGNTIYF. The CDR3 DNA sequence: TGTGCCAGCTCACCGGGGGGCTCTGGAAACACCATATATTTT.

This clone was recorded once. This rearrangement joins TRBV4-1 to TRBJ2-5; 8 nucleotides align to TRBD2. In germline, CDR1 is MGHRA, CDR2 YSYEKL. The trim removed 4 bases at V and 7 bases at J, leaving 8 bases unmatched. The CDR3 spans 14 residues. The CDR3 reads CASSRPGLGGTQYF. The CDR3 DNA follows: TGCGCCAGCAGCCGACCGGGACTAGGGGGGACCCAGTACTTC.

This rearrangement joins TRBV18 to TRBJ1-1; no clear D gene. Trimming cost V 1 base and J 5 bases, with 8 bases left between them. From germline, CDR1 is KGHSH and CDR2 LQKENI. The CDR3 runs to 13 residues. In DNA form, the CDR3 reads TGTGCCAGCTCACCACTGCGGAATACTGAAGCTTTCTTT. Translating gives CASSPLRNTEAFF.

The chain has TRBV5-4 and TRBJ2-1, with 14 bases identical to TRBD2. Trimming at V came to 5 bases and at J to 7 bases, leaving 11 bases not matched to a gene. The germline CDR1 and CDR2 sequences are SGHNT and YYREEE (reference sequence). CDR3 length: 17 amino acids. CDR3 in DNA: TGTGCCAGCAGACGAGGGACTAGCGGGAGTAGGAGGAATGAGCAGTTCTTC. Residues: CASRRGTSGSRRNEQFF.

The chain uses TRBV7-9 and TRBJ2-3; the match to TRBD1 covers 8 bases. The ends lost 5 bases at V and 3 bases at J; junction bases unmatched: 10. Germline V gene sequence: CDR1 SEHNR, CDR2 FQNEAQ (reference sequence). CDR3 length: 16 amino acids. The CDR3 spells CASSPTAGGVTDTQYF. The CDR3 nucleotides read TGTGCCAGCAGCCCCACTGCAGGGGGCGTAACAGATACGCAGTATTTT.

This clone has just one count. This chain joins TRBV29-1 and TRBJ2-3; TRBD2 agrees at 13 bases. The germline gives CDR1 SQVTM, CDR2 ANQGSEA. CDR3 length equals 16 residues. The ends lost 4 bases at V and 2 bases at J; junction bases unmatched: 6. Here the CDR3 DNA reads TGCAGCGTTGGAGGACTAGCGGGGGTTCACACAGATACGCAGTATTTT. Translation: CSVGGLAGVHTDTQYF.